This entry lists 16 T cell receptor beta chains sequenced from one sample in a study of T cell responses to AZD1222 COVID-19 vaccine. Only in-frame clones appear in the TCRdb table, and some are missing; sequencing was by immunoSEQ multiplex PCR. The data hold more than 150,000 clones, with about 93% observed a single time. Sequences were derived from peripheral blood, sampled 28 days after the second AZD1222 dose. The receptor set was obtained from an adult who received the AZD1222 COVID-19 vaccine.

The chain uses TRBV6-6 and TRBJ2-7, with 12 bases that match TRBD2. V shed 6 bases, J shed 2 bases, and the junction held 5 bases outside the gene matches. The CDR3 totals 15 residues. Germline V gene lookup returns CDR1 MNHNY and CDR2 SVGAGI (reference sequence). CDR3 residues: CASRPSSGRAYEQYF. The CDR3 bases are TGTGCCAGCAGACCCTCTAGCGGGAGGGCCTACGAGCAGTACTTC.

The V call is TRBV19, the J call TRBJ1-4, with D perhaps TRBD1 (6 bases). The CDR3 runs 15 residues. CDR1 LNHDA and CDR2 SQIVND come from the germline V gene (reference sequence). V lost 5 bases to trimming and J lost 4 bases, with 14 bases between them. The CDR3 bases are TGTGCCAGTAGTCTCCTCGGACAGATTAATGAAAAACTGTTTTTT. Translation gives CASSLLGQINEKLFF.

V and J are TRBV7-3 and TRBJ2-2; D gene unclear. Deletions cut 7 bases from V and 3 bases from J, with 9 bases between. The CDR3 runs to 13 residues. Germline-derived CDR1 and CDR2 are SGHTA and FQGTGA. CDR3 nucleotide sequence: TGTGCCAGCATGAACGGATACACCGGGGAGCTGTTTTTT. As protein: CASMNGYTGELFF.

The chain carries TRBV6-5 and TRBJ1-4; TRBD1 aligns across 12 bases. CDR3 length: 14 amino acids. The V gene's germline CDR1 is MNHEY and CDR2 SVGAGI. V gave up 10 bases and J gave up 14 bases; unmatched junction bases: 14. The CDR3 sequence: CATEPGQGAPRLFF. For the CDR3, the DNA is TGTGCCACCGAACCGGGACAGGGGGCGCCTCGGCTGTTTTTT.

The chain uses TRBV11-2 and TRBJ2-1; 10 bases map to TRBD2. Looked up from germline, CDR1 is SGHAT and CDR2 is FQNNGV. The CDR3 contains 20 residues. J was trimmed by 0 bases and V by 0 bases; bases with no gene match: 11. The CDR3 here is CASSLELYPGLATSYNEQFF. The DNA of the CDR3 is TGTGCCAGCAGCTTAGAACTTTACCCGGGACTAGCGACCTCCTACAATGAGCAGTTCTTC.

The chain is built from TRBV3-1 (or the pseudogene TRBV3-2) and TRBJ1-2; D gene ambiguous. The germline V gene has CDR1 LGHDT and CDR2 YNNKEL (reference sequence). V lost 1 base and J 3 bases, leaving 12 bases between the germline ends. The CDR3 has 15 residues. CDR3 in DNA: TGTGCCAGCAGCCAAGGGCCTCGACTCGACTATGGCTACACCTTC. Amino acids: CASSQGPRLDYGYTF.

The chain has TRBV3-1 (or the pseudogene TRBV3-2) and TRBJ1-1, with D perhaps TRBD1 (5 bases). Trimming shortened V by 1 base and J by 6 bases, and 12 bases separated the two germline ends. CDR3 length: 14 residues. CDR1 and CDR2 from the germline V gene are LGHDT and YNNKEL (reference sequence). The CDR3 here is CASSQGPRAAEAFF. CDR3 coding DNA: TGTGCCAGCAGCCAAGGTCCCAGGGCTGCTGAAGCTTTCTTT.

This rearrangement joins TRBV28 to TRBJ2-7, with 7 bases that match TRBD2. The CDR3 has 10 residues. The V segment lost 8 bases and the J segment 9 bases; nucleotides outside the gene matches: 4. CDR1 is MDHEN and CDR2 is SYDVKM in the germline V gene. The CDR3: CASGPGGQYF. The CDR3 nucleotides read TGTGCCAGCGGCCCGGGGGGGCAGTACTTC.

The gene calls are TRBV5-4 and TRBJ1-2; possibly TRBD1 for D (5 bases). Trimming removed 4 bases from V and 4 bases from J, with 14 bases in between. Germline V gene data show CDR1 as SGHNT and CDR2 as YYREEE (reference sequence). The CDR3 runs to 14 residues. CDR3 DNA sequence: TGTGCCAGCAGCGGAAAGACAGAAGTCTATGGCTACACCTTC. This codes for CASSGKTEVYGYTF. Complete variable domain (other parts from reference TRBV5-4 and TRBJ1-2): ETGVTQSPTHLIKTRGQQVTLRCSSQSGHNTVSWYQQALGQGPQFIFQYYREEENGRGNFPPRFSGLQFPNYSSELNVNALELDDSALYLCASSGKTEVYGYTFGSGTRLTVV.

This clone was counted once. The chain has TRBV19 and TRBJ1-1; a possible D gene is TRBD1 (5 bases). This CDR3 is built from 17 residues. CDR1 and CDR2 (germline): LNHDA, SQIVND (reference sequence). V lost 5 bases, J lost 1 base, and 20 bases lay in between. This CDR3 is CASSDLRRGGRNTEAFF. The DNA of the CDR3 is TGTGCCAGTAGTGATTTACGAAGGGGCGGTAGGAACACTGAAGCTTTCTTT.

The chain uses TRBV3-1 (or the pseudogene TRBV3-2) and TRBJ1-1; tentative D call: TRBD1 (6 bases). Per the germline V gene, CDR1 is LGHDT and CDR2 is YNNKEL (reference sequence). The CDR3 is 14 amino acids. The germline V and J ends were trimmed by 4 bases and 4 bases, with 13 bases remaining between them. The CDR3 sequence is CASSLEGGGTEAFF. As DNA, the CDR3 is TGTGCCAGCAGCCTCGAGGGAGGGGGCACTGAAGCTTTCTTT.

The chain is built from TRBV27 and TRBJ1-2, with no clear D. The CDR3 is made up of 14 amino acids. Germline V gene sequence: CDR1 MNHEY, CDR2 SMNVEV (reference sequence). The V end was cut by 2 bases, the J end by 6 bases, with 13 bases between. CDR3 residues: CASSLTNLVNGYTF. The CDR3 bases are TGTGCCAGCAGTTTAACTAACCTCGTAAATGGCTACACCTTC.

CDR3 coding DNA: TGTGCCAGCTCCCCCAGCACAGATACGCAGTATTTT. Amino acid sequence: CASSPSTDTQYF. This chain uses TRBV2 with TRBJ2-3; no firm D call. Germline assignment: CDR1 SNHLY and CDR2 FYNNEI. The ends were cut back, 8 bases at V and 0 bases at J, with 6 bases in the middle. The CDR3 runs 12 residues.

The genes are TRBV2 and TRBJ2-7; TRBD1 matches at 7 bases. V was clipped by 7 bases and J by 6 bases; unmatched bases: 3. Germline V CDR1 and CDR2: SNHLY, FYNNEI. The CDR3 consists of 11 residues. CDR3 loop: CASTQGVEQYF. The CDR3 nucleotides are TGTGCCAGCACGCAGGGGGTCGAGCAGTACTTC.

This clone was seen just once. V usage is TRBV28 and J usage is TRBJ1-2, with D unclear. Germline assignment: CDR1 MDHEN and CDR2 SYDVKM. V lost 3 bases to trimming and J lost 6 bases, with 8 bases between them. CDR3 length: 12 residues. DNA for the CDR3: TGTGCCAGCAGTTTTTTGGGGAATGGCTACACCTTC. Protein sequence: CASSFLGNGYTF.

This clone was detected only once. The CDR3 nucleotides are TGTGCCAGCAGTCGGACAGGGTCTAGAGAGCAGTACTTC. It yields the protein CASSRTGSREQYF. The chain recombines TRBV28 with TRBJ2-7, with 8 positions matching TRBD1. Looked up from germline, CDR1 is MDHEN and CDR2 is SYDVKM. This CDR3 is 13 amino acids long. V dropped 5 bases and J dropped 7; count of bases not matched to a gene: 7. Full variable domain (remainder filled in from reference TRBV28 and TRBJ2-7): DVKVTQSSRYLVKRTGEKVFLECVQDMDHENMFWYRQDPGLGLRLIYFSYDVKMKEKGDIPEGYSVSREKKERFSLILESASTNQTSMYLCASSRTGSREQYFGPGTRLTVT.